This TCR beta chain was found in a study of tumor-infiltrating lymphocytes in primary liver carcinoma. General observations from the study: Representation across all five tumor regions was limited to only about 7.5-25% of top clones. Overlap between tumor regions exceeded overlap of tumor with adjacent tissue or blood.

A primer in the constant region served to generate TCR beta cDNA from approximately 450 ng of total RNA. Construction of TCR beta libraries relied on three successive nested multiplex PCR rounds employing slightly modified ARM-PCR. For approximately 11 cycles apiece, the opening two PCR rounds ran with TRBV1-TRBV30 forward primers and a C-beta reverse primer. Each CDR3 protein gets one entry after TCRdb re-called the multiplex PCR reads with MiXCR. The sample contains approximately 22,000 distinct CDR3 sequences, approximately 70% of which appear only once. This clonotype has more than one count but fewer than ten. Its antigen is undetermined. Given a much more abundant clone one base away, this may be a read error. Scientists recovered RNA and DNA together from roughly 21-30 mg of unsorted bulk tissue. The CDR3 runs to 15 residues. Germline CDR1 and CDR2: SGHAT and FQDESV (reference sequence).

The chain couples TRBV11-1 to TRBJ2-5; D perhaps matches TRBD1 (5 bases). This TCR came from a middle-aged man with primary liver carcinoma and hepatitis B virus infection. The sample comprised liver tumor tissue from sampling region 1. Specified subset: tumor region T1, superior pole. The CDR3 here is CASSLGVQVRETHYF. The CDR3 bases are TGTGCCAGCAGCTTGGGTGTACAGGTTAGAGAGACCCATTACTTC.